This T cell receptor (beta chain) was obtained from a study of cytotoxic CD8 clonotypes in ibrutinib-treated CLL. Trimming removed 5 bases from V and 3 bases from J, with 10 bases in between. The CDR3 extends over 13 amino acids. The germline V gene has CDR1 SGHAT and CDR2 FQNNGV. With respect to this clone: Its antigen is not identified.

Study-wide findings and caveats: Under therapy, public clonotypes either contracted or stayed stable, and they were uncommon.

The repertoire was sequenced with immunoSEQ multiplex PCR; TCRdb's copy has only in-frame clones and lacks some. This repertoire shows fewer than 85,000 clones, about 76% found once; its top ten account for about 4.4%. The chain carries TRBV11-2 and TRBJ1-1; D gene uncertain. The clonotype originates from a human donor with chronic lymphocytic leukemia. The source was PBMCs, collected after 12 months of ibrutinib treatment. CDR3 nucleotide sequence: TGTGCCAGCAGCAGAACATCGGACACTGAAGCTTTCTTT. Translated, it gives CASSRTSDTEAFF.